Below, 26 T cell receptor beta chains from the same sample are listed, as sequenced in a study of a mutant IDH1 vaccine in newly diagnosed glioma. TCRdb's copy holds only in-frame clones and misses some; the assay was immunoSEQ multiplex PCR. In the table there are roughly 120,000 clones, about 80% of which are singletons. Their specific antigens are unknown. Time point: week 11, during vaccination. Doses consisted of 300 ug of mutant IDH1 20-mer peptide each, paired with topical imiquimod. Sequencing was performed on PBMCs, taken from a glioma patient whose treatment included an IDH1 peptide vaccine. The receptors stem from a man aged 35 to 55 with glioma.

A few counts support this clone. The gene calls are TRBV7-2 and TRBJ1-5; D ambiguous. The V gene lost 3 bases and the J gene lost 1 base, with 4 bases spanning the gap. The CDR3 is made up of 13 amino acids. Germline V gene sequence: CDR1 SGHTA, CDR2 FQGNSA. DNA of the CDR3: TGTGCCAGCAGCTTTCAGAGCAATCAGCCCCAGCATTTT. Protein product: CASSFQSNQPQHF.

This chain connects TRBV29-1 to TRBJ2-1; either TRBD1 or TRBD2 may supply D (5 bases each). Trimming cost V 3 bases and J 6 bases, with 18 bases left between them. The germline gives CDR1 SQVTM, CDR2 ANQGSEA. The CDR3 is 15 residues long. CDR3 amino acids: CSVDLLEGSPNEQFF. The CDR3 DNA sequence: TGCAGCGTTGACCTCCTCGAGGGGAGCCCCAATGAGCAGTTCTTC.

This rearrangement joins TRBV30 to TRBJ2-7, with 8 nucleotides matching TRBD1. The CDR3 runs to 14 residues. Germline values: CDR1 GTSNPN, CDR2 SVGIG (reference sequence). V was pared by 0 bases and J by 0 bases, with 1 base of the junction left unmatched. The CDR3: CAWSVGTGSYEQYF. In DNA form, the CDR3 reads TGTGCCTGGAGTGTAGGGACAGGCTCCTACGAGCAGTACTTC.

The chain combines TRBV5-1 with TRBJ2-2; TRBD1 matches at 9 bases. The germline V gene has CDR1 SGHRS and CDR2 YFSETQ. V shed 6 bases, J shed 4 bases, and the junction held 1 base outside the gene matches. The CDR3 covers 13 residues. CDR3 loop: CASKTGGTGELFF. The CDR3 DNA reads TGCGCCAGCAAGACAGGGGGCACCGGGGAGCTGTTTTTT.

The V call is TRBV6-5, the J call TRBJ2-7; 14 nucleotides line up with TRBD2. Per germline, CDR1 MNHEY and CDR2 SVGAGI. The CDR3 is 15 amino acids. V dropped 6 bases and J dropped 5; count of bases not matched to a gene: 6. The CDR3 DNA is TGTGCCAGCAGCCCAGGACTAGCGGGAGGTAACGAGCAGTACTTC. It encodes CASSPGLAGGNEQYF.

CDR3 sequence reads: CSVASGTGSEKLFF. In DNA, the CDR3 is TGCAGCGTTGCTTCCGGGACAGGTAGTGAAAAACTGTTTTTT. V and J are TRBV29-1 and TRBJ1-4; TRBD1 matches 8 bases. With 4 bases clipped from V and 7 bases from J, the junction kept 8 bases outside the gene matches. Germline lookup yields CDR1 SQVTM and CDR2 ANQGSEA. This CDR3 has 14 residues.

The chain employs TRBV7-2 and TRBJ1-1, with D unclear. The germline V gene encodes CDR1 SGHTA and CDR2 FQGNSA. The CDR3 covers 13 residues. Trimming left V 5 bases short and J 10 bases short, with 17 bases between. CDR3 DNA sequence: TGTGCCAGCAGCCCTTTCTTTACGGGTACAGCTTTCTTT. Amino acid sequence: CASSPFFTGTAFF.

The J gene is TRBJ1-1, the V gene TRBV12-5, with unresolved D. The CDR3 consists of 15 residues. Germline V gene lookup returns CDR1 LGHNT and CDR2 FRNRAP. V was pared by 0 bases and J by 1 base, with 9 bases between. The CDR3 nucleotides are TGTGCTAGTGGTTTGGTACTAGGGCAGAACACTGAAGCTTTCTTT. This codes for CASGLVLGQNTEAFF.

The gene calls are TRBV5-4 and TRBJ1-5; 8 bases map to TRBD1. CDR1 and CDR2 (germline): SGHNT, YYREEE (reference sequence). V lost 10 bases, J lost 2 bases, and 17 bases stayed unmatched. The CDR3 spans 17 residues. CDR3 DNA: TGTGCCGACCACCGGGACAGGCGGATCTGGGGCAATCAGCCCCAGCATTTT. Translated, it gives CADHRDRRIWGNQPQHF.

The chain combines TRBV18 with TRBJ2-3; 16 bases fit TRBD2. This CDR3 region has 18 residues. CDR1 KGHSH and CDR2 LQKENI come from the germline V gene. With 1 base clipped from V and 3 bases from J, the junction kept 4 bases outside the gene matches. CDR3 sequence reads: CASSPRGTSGRATDTQYF. The DNA of the CDR3 is TGTGCCAGCTCACCACGCGGGACTAGCGGGAGGGCGACAGATACGCAGTATTTT.

The chain joins TRBV27 to TRBJ2-2; 15 bases align to TRBD2. Trimming removed 3 bases from V and 4 bases from J; junction bases left unmatched: 6. The V gene's germline CDR1 is MNHEY and CDR2 SMNVEV (reference sequence). The CDR3 runs 18 residues. DNA for the CDR3: TGTGCCAGCAGTTTCCTGGGACTAGCGGGAGGAAGCACCGGGGAGCTGTTTTTT. This sequence encodes CASSFLGLAGGSTGELFF.

The J gene is TRBJ1-4, the V gene TRBV5-5; D may be TRBD1 (5 bases). The V and J ends lost 4 bases and 10 bases respectively, with 20 bases between them. CDR1 SGHKS and CDR2 YYEKEE come from the germline V gene (reference sequence). This CDR3 is built from 15 residues. This CDR3 reads CASSREGRVFGKLFF. In DNA, the CDR3 is TGTGCCAGCAGCCGCGAGGGGAGGGTGTTCGGAAAACTGTTTTTT.

This clone was observed a single time. CDR3 sequence reads: CASSPSFPENREETQYF. In nucleotides, the CDR3 is TGTGCCAGCTCACCATCTTTTCCGGAAAACAGGGAAGAGACCCAGTACTTC. The chain carries TRBV18 and TRBJ2-5, with D perhaps TRBD1 (6 bases). V lost 2 bases and J 3 bases, leaving 19 bases between the germline ends. The CDR3 spans 17 residues. Looked up from germline, CDR1 is KGHSH and CDR2 is LQKENI.

This clone was observed a handful of times. The gene calls are TRBV15 and TRBJ2-1; 10 bases match TRBD2. This CDR3 contains 16 residues. The germline CDR1 and CDR2 sequences are LNHNV and YYDKDF (reference sequence). Trimming at V came to 2 bases and at J to 5 bases, leaving 6 bases not matched to a gene. This CDR3 is CATSRPGTSAHNEQFF. CDR3 in DNA: TGTGCCACCAGCAGACCCGGGACTAGCGCCCACAATGAGCAGTTCTTC.

This chain joins TRBV6-5 and TRBJ2-7; 7 nucleotides align to TRBD1. V shed 7 bases, J shed 9 bases, and the junction held 9 bases outside the gene matches. Germline V lookup: CDR1 MNHEY, CDR2 SVGAGI. The CDR3 contains 12 residues. The CDR3 spells CASKGQLAGQYF. Here the CDR3 DNA reads TGTGCCAGCAAGGGACAGCTGGCCGGGCAGTACTTC.

This clone appeared once. The chain recombines TRBV5-1 with TRBJ2-3; D unresolved. The CDR3 is made up of 14 amino acids. The V end was cut by 3 bases, the J end by 0 bases, with 8 bases between. In germline, CDR1 is SGHRS, CDR2 YFSETQ. The CDR3, as DNA: TGCGCCAGCAGCTCCACATCTAGCACAGATACGCAGTATTTT. Protein: CASSSTSSTDTQYF.

The table lists this clone with a count of one. The J gene is TRBJ2-1, the V gene TRBV21-1; the table's D call, TRBD2, has no DNA check behind it. TRBV21-1 is deemed a pseudogene. The CDR3 loop spans 19 amino acids. The CDR3 here is CASSPFRGDGRGSYNEQFF. The CDR3 DNA follows: TGTGCCAGCAGCCCCTTTCGCGGCGATGGGAGAGGGTCCTACAATGAGCAGTTCTTC.

This clone was picked up one time. The V call is TRBV7-2, the J call TRBJ2-2; TRBD2 is a possible D gene (6 bases). Germline V gene data show CDR1 as SGHTA and CDR2 as FQGNSA. The CDR3 sequence is 16 residues long. V lost 1 base, J lost 5 bases, and 14 bases lay in between. DNA of the CDR3: TGTGCCAGCAGCTTAGTAGGCGGGGCGCCAACCGGGGAGCTGTTTTTT. Amino acid sequence: CASSLVGGAPTGELFF. The full variable domain, with the rest looked up from reference TRBV7-2 and TRBJ2-2, is GAGVSQSPSNKVTEKGKDVELRCDPISGHTALYWYRQSLGQGLEFLIYFQGNSAPDKSGLPSDRFSAERTGGSVSTLTIQRTQQEDSAVYLCASSLVGGAPTGELFFGEGSRLTVL.

The gene calls are TRBV18 and TRBJ2-1; weak D call: TRBD2 (5 bases). The V gene lost 2 bases and the J gene lost 8 bases, with 16 bases spanning the gap. This CDR3 comprises 15 residues. Germline assignment: CDR1 KGHSH and CDR2 LQKENI. The DNA of the CDR3 is TGTGCCAGCTCACCAAGGCCCCGGGGTTACCATGAGCAGTTCTTC. Protein: CASSPRPRGYHEQFF.

V is TRBV25-1 and J is TRBJ2-5; D is unclear. Germline loops: CDR1 MGHDK, CDR2 SYGVNS. The CDR3 is 14 amino acids. The V gene lost 1 base and the J gene lost 2 bases, with 8 bases spanning the gap. DNA for the CDR3: TGTGCCAGCAGTGAATGGGTGGGACAAGAGACCCAGTACTTC. It specifies CASSEWVGQETQYF.

The CDR3, as DNA: TGCAGTGCTAGACAAGGAAACACCATATATTTT. Translation: CSARQGNTIYF. This chain links TRBV20-1 with TRBJ1-3, with D unclear. Germline CDR1 DFQATT, CDR2 SNEGSKA (reference sequence). The CDR3 runs to 11 residues. V was cut by 2 bases and J by 4 bases, with 3 bases left in between.

The rearrangement joins TRBV5-5 to TRBJ1-1; D ambiguous. There are 13 residues in the CDR3. The V and J ends lost 2 bases and 0 bases respectively, with 5 bases between them. Germline values: CDR1 SGHKS, CDR2 YYEKEE (reference sequence). The CDR3 reads CASSFSLNTEAFF. CDR3 sequence (DNA): TGTGCCAGCAGCTTTTCATTGAACACTGAAGCTTTCTTT.

The gene calls are TRBV19 and TRBJ2-7, with TRBD1 identical over 11 bases. The CDR3 covers 16 residues. V lost 5 bases, J lost 3 bases, and 9 bases stayed unmatched. Looked up from germline, CDR1 is LNHDA and CDR2 is SQIVND (reference sequence). This CDR3 is CASSQKTGTGGYEQYF. In DNA, the CDR3 is TGTGCCAGTAGTCAGAAAACCGGGACAGGGGGCTACGAGCAGTACTTC. The variable domain in full, with the rest retrieved from reference TRBV19 and TRBJ2-7, is DGGITQSPKYLFRKEGQNVTLSCEQNLNHDAMYWYRQDPGQGLRLIYYSQIVNDFQKGDIAEGYSVSREKKESFPLTVTSAQKNPTAFYLCASSQKTGTGGYEQYFGPGTRLTVT.

The chain has TRBV9 and TRBJ2-7; D is perhaps TRBD2 (5 bases). Germline V lookup: CDR1 SGDLS, CDR2 YYNGEE. The CDR3 contains 14 residues. Trimming pared 0 bases from V and 1 base from J, leaving 8 bases between. In DNA form, the CDR3 reads TGTGCCAGCAGCGTAGAAAGCGGATCCTACGAGCAGTACTTC. Encoded protein: CASSVESGSYEQYF.

J is TRBJ1-1 and V is TRBV15, with unresolved D. Germline-derived CDR1 and CDR2 are LNHNV and YYDKDF (reference sequence). The CDR3 loop spans 13 amino acids. The ends were cut back, 1 base at V and 7 bases at J, with 10 bases in the middle. The CDR3 coding sequence is TGTGCCACCAGCAGAGCTACGGGGTTTGAAGCTTTCTTT. The encoded protein is CATSRATGFEAFF.

This clone was observed a single time. V and J are TRBV9 and TRBJ2-3; 7 bases are shared with TRBD1. The CDR3 is 16 amino acids. V dropped 0 bases and J dropped 3; count of bases not matched to a gene: 7. Germline V lookup: CDR1 SGDLS, CDR2 YYNGEE. The CDR3 DNA sequence: TGTGCCAGCAGCGTAGAGCCCAGGGGGAGTACAGATACGCAGTATTTT. As protein: CASSVEPRGSTDTQYF.